Described below is a single T cell receptor (beta chain) sequence and its context. Assay: immunoSEQ multiplex PCR; the TCRdb copy retains only in-frame clones and omits some. The sample contains about 90,000 clones, more than 70% of which appear only once. These data are taken from a study of blood T cell repertoires in COVID-19. Trimming pared 2 bases from V and 0 bases from J, leaving 5 bases between. CDR1 MDHEN and CDR2 SYDVKM come from the germline V gene. This CDR3 has 15 residues. The sequence was obtained from a man aged 50 to 59 with COVID-19, enrolled during active disease. V usage is TRBV28 and J usage is TRBJ2-6; D gene unclear. Source material: peripheral blood. This CDR3 reads CASSLLASGANVLTF. CDR3 bases: TGTGCCAGCAGTTTACTGGCCTCTGGGGCCAACGTCCTGACTTTC.